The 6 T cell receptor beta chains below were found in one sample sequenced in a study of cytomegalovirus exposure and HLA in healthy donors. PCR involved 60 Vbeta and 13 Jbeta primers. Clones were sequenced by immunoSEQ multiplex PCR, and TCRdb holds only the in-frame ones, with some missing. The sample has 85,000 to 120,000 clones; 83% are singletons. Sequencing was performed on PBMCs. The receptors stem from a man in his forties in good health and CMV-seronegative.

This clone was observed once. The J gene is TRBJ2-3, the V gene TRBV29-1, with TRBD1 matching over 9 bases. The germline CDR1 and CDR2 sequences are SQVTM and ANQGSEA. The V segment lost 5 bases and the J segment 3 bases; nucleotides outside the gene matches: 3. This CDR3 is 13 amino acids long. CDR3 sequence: CSVSTGGTDTQYF. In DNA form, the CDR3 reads TGCAGCGTTTCGACAGGGGGGACAGATACGCAGTATTTT.

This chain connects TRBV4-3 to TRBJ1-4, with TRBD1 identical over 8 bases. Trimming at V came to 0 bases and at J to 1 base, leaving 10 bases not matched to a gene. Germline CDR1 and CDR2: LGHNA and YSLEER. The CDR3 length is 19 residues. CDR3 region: CASSQDRGVDRGTNEKLFF. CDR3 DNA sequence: TGCGCCAGCAGCCAAGATAGGGGAGTAGACAGGGGAACTAATGAAAAACTGTTTTTT.

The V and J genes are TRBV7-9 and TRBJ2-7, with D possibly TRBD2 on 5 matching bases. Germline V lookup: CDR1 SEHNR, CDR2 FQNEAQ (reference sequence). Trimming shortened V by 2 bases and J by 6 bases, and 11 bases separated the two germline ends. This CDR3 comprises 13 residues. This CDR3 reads CASSLLSGGEQYF. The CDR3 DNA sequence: TGTGCCAGCAGCTTACTGAGTGGAGGCGAGCAGTACTTC.

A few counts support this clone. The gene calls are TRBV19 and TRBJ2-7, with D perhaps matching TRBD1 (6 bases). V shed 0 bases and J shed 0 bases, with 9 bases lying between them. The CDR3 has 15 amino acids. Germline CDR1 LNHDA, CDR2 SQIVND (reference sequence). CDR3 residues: CASSIEDRTSYEQYF. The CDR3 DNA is TGTGCCAGTAGTATAGAGGACAGAACCTCCTACGAGCAGTACTTC.

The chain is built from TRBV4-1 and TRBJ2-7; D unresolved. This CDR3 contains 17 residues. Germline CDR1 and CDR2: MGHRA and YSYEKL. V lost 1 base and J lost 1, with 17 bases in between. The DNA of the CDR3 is TGCGCCAGCAGCCAAGTTCCGGTTGCCGTAACGTCCTACGAGCAGTACTTC. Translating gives CASSQVPVAVTSYEQYF.

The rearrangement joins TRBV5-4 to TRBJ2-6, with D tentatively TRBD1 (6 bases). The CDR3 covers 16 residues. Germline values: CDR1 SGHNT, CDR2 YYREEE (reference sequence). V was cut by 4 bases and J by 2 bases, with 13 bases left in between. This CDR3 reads CASSPWTETGANVLTF. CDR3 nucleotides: TGTGCCAGCAGCCCGTGGACAGAAACTGGGGCCAACGTCCTGACTTTC.